The 16 T cell receptor beta chains below all came from one sample that was sequenced in a study of blood T cell repertoires in COVID-19. Profiling relied on immunoSEQ multiplex PCR, and the TCRdb table lists in-frame clones only, not all of them. The sample lists about 330,000 clones, roughly 88% occurring once. Sequencing was performed on peripheral blood. These receptors all come from a woman aged 45-65 years with acute or convalescent COVID-19.

This clone was seen more than once but under ten times. This sequence joins TRBV15 and TRBJ1-1, with 7 nucleotides matching TRBD1. CDR1 is LNHNV, CDR2 YYDKDF, per germline (reference sequence). V lost 4 bases, J lost 4 bases, and 9 bases stayed unmatched. The CDR3 is made up of 15 amino acids. The CDR3 nucleotides read TGTGCCACCAGCACGATCACAGGGGACGGCACTGAAGCTTTCTTT. This sequence encodes CATSTITGDGTEAFF.

This chain connects TRBV28 to TRBJ2-1; maybe TRBD1 (5 bases). The CDR3 length is 12 residues. Between the trimmed V and J ends, which lost 3 bases and 7 bases, there was a span of 7 bases. In germline, CDR1 is MDHEN, CDR2 SYDVKM. The CDR3 loop is CASSFRGNEQFF. The CDR3 nucleotides read TGTGCCAGCAGTTTTAGGGGAAATGAGCAGTTCTTC.

This clone was seen just once. The chain recombines TRBV2 with TRBJ1-5; TRBD1 matches at 9 bases. The J segment lost 2 bases and the V segment lost 7 bases, leaving 3 bases of the junction unmatched. The CDR3 loop spans 14 amino acids. Germline loops: CDR1 SNHLY, CDR2 FYNNEI. The CDR3 loop is CASMDRGGNQPQHF. The CDR3 DNA reads as TGTGCCAGCATGGACAGGGGAGGCAATCAGCCCCAGCATTTT.

This chain uses TRBV6-5 with TRBJ1-1, with D perhaps TRBD1 (5 bases). Per the germline V gene, CDR1 is MNHEY and CDR2 is SVGAGI. Trimming took off 2 bases at V and 4 bases at J, with 8 bases between the two ends. The CDR3 loop spans 13 amino acids. The CDR3 DNA follows: TGTGCCAGCAGTTACGCGGGGGGCACTGAAGCTTTCTTT. Its protein is CASSYAGGTEAFF.

The genes are TRBV7-6 and TRBJ1-5; D is unclear. The germline gives CDR1 SGHVS, CDR2 FNYEAQ. V was trimmed by 1 base and J by 0 bases, leaving 7 bases between them. CDR3 length: 15 residues. Here the CDR3 reads CASSLDPGSNQPQHF. DNA for the CDR3: TGTGCCAGCAGCTTAGACCCGGGTAGCAATCAGCCCCAGCATTTT. The full variable domain, completed using reference TRBV7-6 and TRBJ1-5, is GAGVSQSPRYKVTKRGQDVALRCDPISGHVSLYWYRQALGQGPEFLTYFNYEAQQDKSGLPNDRFSAERPEGSISTLTIQRTEQRDSAMYRCASSLDPGSNQPQHFGDGTRLSIL.

This chain links TRBV29-1 with TRBJ2-5, with TRBD2 as a possible D gene (5 bases). The length of the CDR3 is 13 residues. V was pared by 3 bases and J by 5 bases, with 13 bases between. CDR1 and CDR2 (germline): SQVTM, ANQGSEA. The CDR3 DNA is TGCAGCGTTGATTCTCTAGCTCGGGAGACCCAGTACTTC. Protein product: CSVDSLARETQYF.

This clone occurred a few times. V gene TRBV6-5 combines with J gene TRBJ2-1; 10 bases agree with TRBD2. Trimming removed 4 bases from V and 7 bases from J; junction bases left unmatched: 1. Germline CDR1 is MNHEY and CDR2 is SVGAGI. The CDR3 covers 13 residues. CDR3 in amino acids: CASSLAGGNEQFF. In DNA, the CDR3 is TGTGCCAGCAGTTTAGCGGGAGGAAATGAGCAGTTCTTC.

This sequence joins TRBV11-3 and TRBJ1-4; D possibly corresponds to TRBD1 (5 bases). This CDR3 contains 15 residues. Trimming left V 4 bases short and J 8 bases short, with 17 bases between. CDR1 and CDR2 from the germline V gene are SGHNT and YENEEA. The CDR3 nucleotides read TGTGCCAGCAGCTATAACAGGACCCGTCCCGAAAAACTGTTTTTT. Residues: CASSYNRTRPEKLFF.

The V and J genes are TRBV7-3 and TRBJ2-3, with a weak D call TRBD1 (6 bases). The V end was cut by 4 bases, the J end by 0 bases, with 8 bases between. This CDR3 is 14 amino acids long. CDR1 is SGHTA and CDR2 is FQGTGA in the germline V gene. This CDR3 is CASSSQGSTDTQYF. The CDR3 coding sequence is TGTGCCAGCAGCTCCCAGGGGAGCACAGATACGCAGTATTTT. Combining the CDR3 with reference TRBV7-3 and TRBJ2-3 gives the whole variable domain GAGVSQTPSNKVTEKGKYVELRCDPISGHTALYWYRQSLGQGPEFLIYFQGTGAADDSGLPNDRFFAVRPEGSVSTLKIQRTERGDSAVYLCASSSQGSTDTQYFGPGTRLTVL.

This chain uses TRBV27 with TRBJ1-5, with 10 nucleotides matching TRBD1. This CDR3 is 17 amino acids long. J gave up 6 bases and V 0 bases, and 8 bases lay outside the gene matches. The germline V gene encodes CDR1 MNHEY and CDR2 SMNVEV (reference sequence). The CDR3 is CASSLSIGQGVFQPQHF. The CDR3 DNA reads as TGTGCCAGCAGTTTATCAATTGGACAGGGGGTTTTTCAGCCCCAGCATTTT.

The chain has TRBV7-3 and TRBJ1-6; no definite D call. CDR1 SGHTA and CDR2 FQGTGA come from the germline V gene. The V and J ends lost 2 bases and 8 bases respectively, with 10 bases between them. The CDR3 totals 14 residues. CDR3 loop: CASSLGGSYSPLHF. For the CDR3, the DNA is TGTGCCAGCAGCTTAGGCGGATCTTATTCACCCCTCCACTTT.

The chain joins TRBV5-6 to TRBJ2-7; D unresolved. CDR3 size: 14 residues. V was trimmed by 4 bases and J by 4 bases, leaving 15 bases between them. The germline V gene encodes CDR1 SGHDT and CDR2 YYEEEE. The CDR3 sequence is CASSPTLPSYEQYF. CDR3 coding DNA: TGTGCCAGCAGCCCAACTTTACCTTCATACGAGCAGTACTTC.

This clone appeared a single time. This chain connects TRBV5-1 to TRBJ2-7, with D perhaps TRBD2 (6 bases). V lost 3 bases, J lost 3 bases, and 10 bases lay in between. This CDR3 is 13 amino acids long. Germline CDR1 reads SGHRS; CDR2 reads YFSETQ. As DNA, the CDR3 is TGCGCCAGCAGCTCTTCCGGGGGCTACGAGCAGTACTTC. It codes for CASSSSGGYEQYF.

The chain joins TRBV7-6 to TRBJ2-5, with 10 bases aligning to TRBD1. The germline V gene encodes CDR1 SGHVS and CDR2 FNYEAQ. The CDR3 spans 16 residues. Trimming removed 1 base from V and 2 bases from J; junction bases left unmatched: 4. The CDR3: CASSLGGTGEQETQYF. The CDR3 DNA reads as TGTGCCAGCAGCTTAGGGGGGACAGGGGAACAAGAGACCCAGTACTTC.

The rearrangement uses TRBV10-3 and TRBJ2-4, with a possible D match to TRBD1 (5 bases). Germline V gene sequence: CDR1 ENHRY, CDR2 SYGVKD. The CDR3 is 12 amino acids. V was cut by 3 bases and J by 5 bases, with 5 bases left in between. The CDR3 spells CAISEGENIQYF. In DNA, the CDR3 is TGTGCCATCAGTGAAGGGGAAAACATTCAGTACTTC.

This clone was seen only a few times. The chain combines TRBV28 with TRBJ1-3; 7 bases agree with TRBD1. The germline gives CDR1 MDHEN, CDR2 SYDVKM. The CDR3 totals 15 residues. Trimming removed 4 bases from V and 4 bases from J; junction bases left unmatched: 7. The DNA of the CDR3 is TGTGCCAGCAGTTCGCCCCGGACAGGAGGAAACACCATATATTTT. Translation gives CASSSPRTGGNTIYF.